This T cell receptor beta chain was identified in a study of CD8+ T cells in alopecia areata. The germline V and J ends were trimmed by 7 bases and 5 bases, with 23 bases remaining between them. CDR3 size: 17 residues. The germline CDR1 and CDR2 sequences are LGHNT and FRNRAP. Extraction of RNA preceded its reverse transcription into cDNA, which served as the sequencing template. TCRdb's table, derived via immunoSEQ multiplex PCR, lists solely in-frame clones and lacks some. The sample records about 200,000 clones, about 53% being singletons. Study-wide results and caveats: Researchers reported that TCR sharing among patients proved less clear than in mice, possibly HLA-linked.

In this sample, this clone turned up a few times. No antigen is known for it. V gene TRBV12-5 combines with J gene TRBJ2-2, with D possibly TRBD2 on 6 matching bases. This specimen consisted of CD4+ T cells sorted from blood, obtained at week 0. This receptor was obtained from a human donor with alopecia areata. CDR3: CASATKVSGGRTGELFF. Written as DNA, the CDR3 is TGTGCTAGTGCCACGAAAGTTTCCGGGGGTCGGACCGGGGAGCTGTTTTTT.